This T cell receptor (beta chain) was captured in a study of T cell changes during pregnancy in multiple sclerosis (dated by TCRdb to between 2017 and 2020). Context from the whole study: The study looked at changes in the T cell repertoire across pregnancy in women with multiple sclerosis.

Worth noting for this clone: The antigen it recognizes is unknown. Base qualities are missing; no much larger clone stands one base away.

V lost 8 bases and J lost 4 bases; the stretch between them is 12 bases long. CDR1 and CDR2 are drawn from the germline V gene: SNHLY, FYNNEI. The cysteine opens and the phenylalanine closes a CDR3 of 13 amino acids. Here the CDR3 DNA is all that survives: 39 bases in frame from base 1. The library was generated by the immunoSEQ multiplex PCR assay. TCRdb obtained this table from immuneACCESS and retained in-frame rearrangements with V and J assigned. These tables miss some clones; where compared with another copy, unresolved V genes account for less than half of the shortfall, and the remainder is unexplained. A total of some 60,000 clones appear in this sample, approximately 90% of them only once. In total, the top ten clones hold 0.38% of the sample.

The origin of this receptor is a female donor with multiple sclerosis, enrolled in a pregnancy study. The chain joins TRBV2 to TRBJ1-3, with TRBD1 perhaps the D gene, on 5 matching bases. The specimen comprised CD4+ T cells from peripheral blood mononuclear cells, sampled in the third trimester of pregnancy. In nucleotides, the sequence is TGTGCCAGCGTCGGGGGTGCGGGAAACACCATATATTTT. This codes for CASVGGAGNTIYF. The entire variable domain, with the stretches around the CDR3 drawn from the reference TRBV2 and TRBJ1-3 proteins, is EPEVTQTPSHQVTQMGQEVILRCVPISNHLYFYWYRQILGQKVEFLVSFYNNEISEKSEIFDDQFSVERPDGSNFTLKIRSTKLEDSAMYFCASVGGAGNTIYFGEGSWLTVV.